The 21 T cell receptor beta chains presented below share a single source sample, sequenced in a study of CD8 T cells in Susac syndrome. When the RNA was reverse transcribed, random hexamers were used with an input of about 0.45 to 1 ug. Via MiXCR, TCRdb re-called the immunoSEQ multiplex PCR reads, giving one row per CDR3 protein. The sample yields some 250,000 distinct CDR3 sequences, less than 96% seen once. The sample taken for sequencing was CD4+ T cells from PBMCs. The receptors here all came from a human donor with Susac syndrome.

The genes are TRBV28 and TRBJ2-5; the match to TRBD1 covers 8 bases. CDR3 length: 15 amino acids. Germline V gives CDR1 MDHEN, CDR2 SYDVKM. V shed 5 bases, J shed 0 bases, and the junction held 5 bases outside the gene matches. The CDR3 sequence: CASSPDRAYQETQYF. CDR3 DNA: TGTGCCAGCAGTCCGGACAGGGCCTACCAAGAGACCCAGTACTTC.

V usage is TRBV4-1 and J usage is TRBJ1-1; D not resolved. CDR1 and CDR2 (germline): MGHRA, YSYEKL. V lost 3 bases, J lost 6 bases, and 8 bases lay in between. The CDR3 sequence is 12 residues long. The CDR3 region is CASSHPLAEAFF. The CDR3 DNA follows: TGCGCCAGCAGCCATCCCCTGGCTGAAGCTTTCTTT.

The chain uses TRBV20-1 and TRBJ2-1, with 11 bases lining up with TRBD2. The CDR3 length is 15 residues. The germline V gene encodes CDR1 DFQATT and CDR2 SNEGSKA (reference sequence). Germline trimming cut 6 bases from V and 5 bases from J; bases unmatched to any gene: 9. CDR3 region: CSASQGLADHNEQFF. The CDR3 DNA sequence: TGCAGTGCCTCACAGGGACTAGCGGACCACAATGAGCAGTTCTTC.

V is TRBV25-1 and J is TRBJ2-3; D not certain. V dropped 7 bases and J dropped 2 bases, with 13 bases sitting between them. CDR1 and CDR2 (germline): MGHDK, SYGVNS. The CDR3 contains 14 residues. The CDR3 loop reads CASNSLTYTDTQYF. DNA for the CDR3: TGTGCCAGCAATAGTCTAACCTACACAGATACGCAGTATTTT.

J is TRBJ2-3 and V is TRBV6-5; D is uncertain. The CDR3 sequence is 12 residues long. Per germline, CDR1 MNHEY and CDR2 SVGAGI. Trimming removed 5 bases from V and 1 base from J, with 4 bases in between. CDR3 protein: CASSMGTDTQYF. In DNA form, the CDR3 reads TGTGCCAGCAGTATGGGCACAGATACGCAGTATTTT.

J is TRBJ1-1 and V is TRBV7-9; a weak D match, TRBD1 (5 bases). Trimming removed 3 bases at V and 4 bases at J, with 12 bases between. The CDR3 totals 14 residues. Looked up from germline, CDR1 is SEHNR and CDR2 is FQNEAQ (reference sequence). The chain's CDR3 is CASSLQGATTEAFF. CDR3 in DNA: TGTGCCAGCAGCTTGCAAGGGGCGACCACTGAAGCTTTCTTT.

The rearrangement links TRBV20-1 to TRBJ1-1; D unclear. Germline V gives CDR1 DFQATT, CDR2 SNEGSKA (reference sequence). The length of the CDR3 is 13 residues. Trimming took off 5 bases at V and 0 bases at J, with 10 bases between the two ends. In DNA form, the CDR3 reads TGCAGTGCTGGAACAGTGATGAACACTGAAGCTTTCTTT. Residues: CSAGTVMNTEAFF.

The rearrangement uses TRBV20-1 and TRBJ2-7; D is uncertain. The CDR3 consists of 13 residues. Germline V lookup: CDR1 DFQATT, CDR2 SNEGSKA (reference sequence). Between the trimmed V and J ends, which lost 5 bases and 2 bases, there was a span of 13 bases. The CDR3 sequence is CSAASSITYEQYF. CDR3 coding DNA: TGCAGTGCTGCCAGCAGCATAACCTACGAGCAGTACTTC.

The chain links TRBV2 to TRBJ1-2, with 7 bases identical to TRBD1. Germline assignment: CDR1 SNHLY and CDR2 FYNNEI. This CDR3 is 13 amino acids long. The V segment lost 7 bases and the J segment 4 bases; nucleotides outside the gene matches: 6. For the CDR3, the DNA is TGTGCCAGCATCCCGGGACAGCTCTATGGCTACACCTTC. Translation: CASIPGQLYGYTF.

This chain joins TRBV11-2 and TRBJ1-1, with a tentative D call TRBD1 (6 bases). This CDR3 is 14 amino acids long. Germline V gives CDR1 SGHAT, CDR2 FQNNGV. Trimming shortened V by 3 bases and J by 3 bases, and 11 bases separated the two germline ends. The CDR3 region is CASSLGARDTEAFF. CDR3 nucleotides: TGTGCCAGCAGCTTGGGGGCGCGGGACACTGAAGCTTTCTTT.

The CDR3 loop reads CASSRRQGEKLFF. DNA for the CDR3: TGTGCCAGCAGCCGACGACAGGGGGAAAAACTGTTTTTT. This rearrangement joins TRBV11-3 to TRBJ1-4; 8 bases fit TRBD1. The length of the CDR3 is 13 residues. Germline V gives CDR1 SGHNT, CDR2 YENEEA. Germline trimming cut 5 bases from V and 8 bases from J; bases unmatched to any gene: 4.

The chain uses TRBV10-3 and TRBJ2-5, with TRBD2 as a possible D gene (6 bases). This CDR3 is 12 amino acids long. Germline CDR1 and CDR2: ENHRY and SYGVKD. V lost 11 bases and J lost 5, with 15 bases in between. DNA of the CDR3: TGTGCCGTCGCGGGGATTGAGGAGACCCAGTACTTC. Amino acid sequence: CAVAGIEETQYF.

The CDR3 region is CASNPQSGSSNEQYF. CDR3 coding DNA: TGTGCCAGCAACCCCCAGAGCGGGAGTAGTAACGAGCAGTACTTC. The rearrangement uses TRBV12-3 or TRBV12-4 and TRBJ2-7; TRBD2 aligns across 8 bases. V dropped 7 bases and J dropped 5; count of bases not matched to a gene: 13. The CDR3 runs 15 residues.

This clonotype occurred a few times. The CDR3 region has the DNA TGCAGTGCTAGAGGGCAGTTCAATCAGCCCCAGCATTTT. This encodes CSARGQFNQPQHF. The chain has TRBV20-1 and TRBJ1-5; D unresolved. This CDR3 is built from 13 residues. The V end lost 1 base, the J end lost 3 bases, and 7 bases lay between the germline ends. Germline assignment: CDR1 DFQATT and CDR2 SNEGSKA (reference sequence).

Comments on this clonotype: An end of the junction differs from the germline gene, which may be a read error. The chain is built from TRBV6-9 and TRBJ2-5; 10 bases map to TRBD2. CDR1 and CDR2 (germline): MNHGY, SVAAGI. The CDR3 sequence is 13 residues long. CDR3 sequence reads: CASSYPGTSARDF. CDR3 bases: TGTGCCAGCAGTTATCCTGGGACTAGCGCGCGAGACTTC.

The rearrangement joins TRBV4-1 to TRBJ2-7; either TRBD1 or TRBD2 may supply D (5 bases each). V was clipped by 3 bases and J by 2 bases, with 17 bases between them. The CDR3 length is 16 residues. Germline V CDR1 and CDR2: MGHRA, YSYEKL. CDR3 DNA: TGCGCCAGCAGCCAGGGGACGAGATCCTCAACCTACGAGCAGTACTTC. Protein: CASSQGTRSSTYEQYF.

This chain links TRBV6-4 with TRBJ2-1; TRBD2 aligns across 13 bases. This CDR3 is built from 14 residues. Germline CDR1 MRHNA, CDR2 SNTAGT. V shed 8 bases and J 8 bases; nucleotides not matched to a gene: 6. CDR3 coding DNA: TGTGCCAGCCCCACTAGCGGGAGGGCCTATGAGCAGTTCTTC. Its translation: CASPTSGRAYEQFF.

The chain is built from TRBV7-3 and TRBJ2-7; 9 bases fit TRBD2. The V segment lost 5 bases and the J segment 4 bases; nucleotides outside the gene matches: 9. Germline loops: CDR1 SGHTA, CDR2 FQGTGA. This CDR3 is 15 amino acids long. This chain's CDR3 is CASSPNGTSRYEQYF. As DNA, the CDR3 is TGTGCCAGCAGCCCAAACGGGACTAGCCGGTACGAGCAGTACTTC.

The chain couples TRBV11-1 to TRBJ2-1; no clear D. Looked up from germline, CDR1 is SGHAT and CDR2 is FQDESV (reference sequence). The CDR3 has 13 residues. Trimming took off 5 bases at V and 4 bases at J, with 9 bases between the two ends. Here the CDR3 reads CASSPTAYNEQFF. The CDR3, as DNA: TGTGCCAGCAGCCCCACAGCGTACAATGAGCAGTTCTTC.

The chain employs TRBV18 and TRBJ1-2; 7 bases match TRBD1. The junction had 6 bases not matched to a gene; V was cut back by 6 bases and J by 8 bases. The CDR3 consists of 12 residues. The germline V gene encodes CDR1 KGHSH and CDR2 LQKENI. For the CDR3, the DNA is TGTGCCAGCTCTCTCGACAGGGTAGGCTACACCTTC. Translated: CASSLDRVGYTF.

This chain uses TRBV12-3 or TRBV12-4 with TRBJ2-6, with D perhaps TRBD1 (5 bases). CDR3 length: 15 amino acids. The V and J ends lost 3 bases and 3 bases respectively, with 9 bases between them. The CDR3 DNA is TGTGCCAGCAGTTTCGCAGGGATTGGGGCCAACGTCCTGACTTTC. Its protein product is CASSFAGIGANVLTF.